Each of the 3 T cell receptor beta chains below was sequenced from the same sample in a study of T cells expressing NK-cell markers. Using the 5' RACE reads, TCRdb records one entry per CDR3 protein without DNA. Its clone listing holds about 260,000 distinct CDR3 sequences. Material: blood T cells: a sorted CD56 or NKG2C T cell subset, CD4+ or CD8+ T cells, or bulk PBMC T cells (not recorded which). The receptor set was obtained from a woman aged 18 to 75 in good health.

The chain uses TRBV29-1 and TRBJ2-3; TCRdb designates TRBD2, a call that cannot be tested without DNA. CDR3 length: 17 residues. CDR1 and CDR2 from the germline V gene are SQVTM and ANQGSEA. CDR3 protein: CSVEDITSGRVLDTQYF.

J is TRBJ1-2 and V is TRBV15. The CDR3 spans 14 residues. Looked up from germline, CDR1 is LNHNV and CDR2 is YYDKDF (reference sequence). CDR3 in amino acids: CATSRADRPYGYTF.

CDR3 protein: CASTLQVSGWEETQYF. This chain joins TRBV7-9 and TRBJ2-5; TCRdb indicates TRBD2, and absent DNA this call remains unverified. The germline V gene encodes CDR1 SEHNR and CDR2 FQNEAQ (reference sequence). The length of the CDR3 is 16 residues. Full variable domain (missing parts from reference TRBV7-9 and TRBJ2-5): DTGVSQNPRHKITKRGQNVTFRCDPISEHNRLYWYRQTLGQGPEFLTYFQNEAQLEKSRLLSDRFSAERPKGSFSTLEIQRTEQGDSAMYLCASTLQVSGWEETQYFGPGTRLLVL.